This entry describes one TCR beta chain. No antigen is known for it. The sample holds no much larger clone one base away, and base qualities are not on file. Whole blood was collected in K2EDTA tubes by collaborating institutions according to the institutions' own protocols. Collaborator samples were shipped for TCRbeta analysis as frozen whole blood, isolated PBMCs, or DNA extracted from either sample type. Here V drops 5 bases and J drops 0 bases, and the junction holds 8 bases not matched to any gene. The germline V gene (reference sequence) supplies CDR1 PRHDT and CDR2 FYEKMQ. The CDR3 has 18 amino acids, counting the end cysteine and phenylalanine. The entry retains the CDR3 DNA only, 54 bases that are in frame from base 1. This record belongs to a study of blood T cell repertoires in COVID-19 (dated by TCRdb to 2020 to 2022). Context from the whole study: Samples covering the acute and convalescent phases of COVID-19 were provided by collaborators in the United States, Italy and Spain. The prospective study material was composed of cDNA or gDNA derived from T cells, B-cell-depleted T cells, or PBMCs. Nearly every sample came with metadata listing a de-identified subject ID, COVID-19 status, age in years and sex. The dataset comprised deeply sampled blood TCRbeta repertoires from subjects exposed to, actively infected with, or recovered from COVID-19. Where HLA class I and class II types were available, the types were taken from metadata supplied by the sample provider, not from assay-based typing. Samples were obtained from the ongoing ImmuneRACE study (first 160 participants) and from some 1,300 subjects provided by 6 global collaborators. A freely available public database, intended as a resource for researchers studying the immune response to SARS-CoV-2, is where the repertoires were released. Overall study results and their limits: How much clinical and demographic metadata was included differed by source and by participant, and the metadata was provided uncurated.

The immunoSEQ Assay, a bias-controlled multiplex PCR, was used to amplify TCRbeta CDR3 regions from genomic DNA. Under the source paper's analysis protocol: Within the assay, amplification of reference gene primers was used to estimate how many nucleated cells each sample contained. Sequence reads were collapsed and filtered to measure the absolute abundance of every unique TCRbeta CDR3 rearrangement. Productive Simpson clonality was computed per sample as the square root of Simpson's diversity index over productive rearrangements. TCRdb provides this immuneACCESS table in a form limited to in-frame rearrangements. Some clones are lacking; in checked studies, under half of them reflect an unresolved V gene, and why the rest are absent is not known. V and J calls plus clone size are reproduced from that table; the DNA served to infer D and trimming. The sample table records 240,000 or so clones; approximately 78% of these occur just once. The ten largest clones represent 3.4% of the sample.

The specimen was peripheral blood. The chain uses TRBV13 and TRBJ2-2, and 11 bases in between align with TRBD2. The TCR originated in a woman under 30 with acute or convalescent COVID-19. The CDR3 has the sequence CASSTGLAEYANTGELFF. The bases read TGTGCCAGCAGCACGGGACTAGCGGAGTACGCGAACACCGGGGAGCTGTTTTTT.